This TCR beta chain is drawn from a study of cytomegalovirus exposure and HLA in healthy donors. Study-level results: Accounts indicate the classifier identified cytomegalovirus status with strong specificity and sensitivity.

This CDR3 is 15 amino acids long. V was cut by 4 bases and J by 0 bases, with 11 bases left in between. CDR1 and CDR2 (germline): SGDLS, YYNGEE. A note on this clone: Its antigen is not identified.

This table comes from immunoSEQ multiplex PCR, and its TCRdb copy is limited to in-frame clones, with some not included. The data show under 80,000 clones, with about 93% seen just once and 2.1% held by the top ten. The study drew the donors from its approximately 110-subject validation cohort, separate from the roughly 710-subject first cohort. The origin of this receptor is a woman aged 18-29 years in good health and CMV-seronegative. This chain joins TRBV9 and TRBJ2-1; D possibly corresponds to TRBD1 (6 bases). Sequencing was done on a sample of PBMCs. Here the CDR3 DNA reads TGTGCCAGCAGCAAACGGGACAACTCCTACAATGAGCAGTTCTTC. This sequence encodes CASSKRDNSYNEQFF.